One sample yielded the 9 T cell receptor beta chains listed below, sequenced in a study of T cells in Graves' hyperthyroidism and ophthalmopathy. The source material, RNA transcripts, was used to amplify TCR beta CDR3 regions. HTBI primers were employed in a first-round RT-PCR of the TCR CDR3. TCRdb recomputed calls from the multiplex PCR reads with MiXCR, one row per CDR3 protein. The table lists around 540,000 distinct CDR3 sequences, 40% to 55% of them singletons. The sample taken for sequencing was peripheral blood or thyroid tissue (not recorded which). These receptors all come from a woman between 18 and 29 years old with Graves' hyperthyroidism.

There are a few counts of this clonotype. The chain couples TRBV12-3 or TRBV12-4 to TRBJ1-5, with D unresolved. This CDR3 spans 14 amino acids. V lost 6 bases, J lost 3 bases, and 12 bases lay in between. CDR3 DNA sequence: TGTGCCAGCAGGGACGGCAGTTTCAATCAGCCCCAGCATTTT. It codes for CASRDGSFNQPQHF.

The chain joins TRBV11-2 to TRBJ2-3; D ambiguous. Germline lookup yields CDR1 SGHAT and CDR2 FQNNGV. Trimming took 1 base from V and 6 from J, leaving 11 bases between them. The CDR3 length is 14 residues. The DNA for the CDR3 is TGTGCCAGCAGCTTAGGAGGTGGCCTTGATACGCAGTATTTT. As protein: CASSLGGGLDTQYF.

The rearrangement uses TRBV12-3 or TRBV12-4 and TRBJ1-4, with D hard to call. This CDR3 spans 14 amino acids. Deletions cut 3 bases from V and 7 bases from J, with 12 bases between. The CDR3 nucleotides read TGTGCCAGCAGTTTGTCGTCGGCTAGTGAAAAACTGTTTTTT. Translated, it gives CASSLSSASEKLFF.

The V and J genes are TRBV29-1 and TRBJ2-5; TRBD2 agrees at 10 bases. Losses at the gene ends were 5 bases for V and 5 bases for J; bases not matched to a gene: 8. The CDR3 sequence is 14 residues long. Germline V lookup: CDR1 SQVTM, CDR2 ANQGSEA. For the CDR3, the DNA is TGCAGCGTTATAGCCGGGACTAGCGCGGAGACCCAGTACTTC. Its protein is CSVIAGTSAETQYF.

This clonotype turned up a few times. The V gene is TRBV20-1, the J gene TRBJ1-2; TRBD1 aligns across 7 bases. J gave up 4 bases and V 3 bases, and 8 bases lay outside the gene matches. CDR1 DFQATT and CDR2 SNEGSKA come from the germline V gene (reference sequence). The CDR3 totals 14 residues. The CDR3 region has the DNA TGCAGTGCTAGGGTGACAGGGATTGTCTATGGCTACACCTTC. Translated: CSARVTGIVYGYTF.

The CDR3 here is CASSLDPSYEQYF. The CDR3 coding sequence is TGTGCCAGCAGCTTAGACCCCTCCTACGAGCAGTACTTC. The rearrangement uses TRBV7-2 and TRBJ2-7; D is undetermined. CDR3 length: 13 amino acids. Germline CDR1 reads SGHTA; CDR2 reads FQGNSA. Trimming took off 1 base at V and 0 bases at J, with 4 bases between the two ends.

This clonotype was recorded many times. This chain connects TRBV2 to TRBJ2-5, with D possibly being TRBD1 or TRBD2 (5 bases each). Germline lookup yields CDR1 SNHLY and CDR2 FYNNEI. With 8 bases removed from V and 5 bases from J, the gap between germline ends came to 15 bases. This CDR3 region has 13 residues. The DNA of the CDR3 is TGTGCCAGCGGGACCAACATAAGGGAGACCCAGTACTTC. Encoded protein: CASGTNIRETQYF.

This clonotype was observed at least ten times. J is TRBJ1-5 and V is TRBV12-3 or TRBV12-4, with D unclear. CDR3 size: 10 residues. Trimming removed 6 bases from V and 9 bases from J, with 6 bases in between. The CDR3: CASSPVPQHF. The CDR3 DNA reads TGTGCCAGCAGCCCCGTGCCCCAGCATTTT.

The rearrangement joins TRBV2 to TRBJ2-2; the D gene is possibly TRBD2 (5 bases). CDR1 and CDR2 from the germline V gene are SNHLY and FYNNEI. CDR3 length: 15 residues. V lost 1 base, J lost 5 bases, and 11 bases lay in between. The CDR3 nucleotides read TGTGCCAGCAGTGAAGGATTGAGAGGGACCGGGGAGCTGTTTTTT. Residues: CASSEGLRGTGELFF.